The 9 T cell receptor beta chains below all came from one sample that was sequenced in a study of T cells in Graves' hyperthyroidism and ophthalmopathy. Amplified regions were TCR beta CDR3 sequences from RNA transcripts. HTBI primers were the set used in a first-round RT-PCR of the TCR CDR3. TCRdb itself ran the multiplex PCR reads through MiXCR, one entry per CDR3 protein. The table shows fewer than 750,000 distinct CDR3 sequences, with roughly 14% occurring only once. What was sequenced was blood. The receptors come from a woman in her thirties or forties with Graves' ophthalmopathy.

This clonotype has at least ten counts. V is TRBV2 and J is TRBJ1-1; weak D call: TRBD1 (6 bases). Trimming removed 5 bases from V and 3 bases from J, with 10 bases in between. The CDR3 length is 13 residues. CDR1 SNHLY and CDR2 FYNNEI come from the germline V gene. The CDR3 bases are TGTGCCAGCAGTAACAGGGTTGACACTGAAGCTTTCTTT. Its translation is CASSNRVDTEAFF.

V and J are TRBV29-1 and TRBJ2-1, with 11 bases fitting TRBD1. CDR3 length: 16 amino acids. Germline loops: CDR1 SQVTM, CDR2 ANQGSEA. Trimming took 3 bases from V and 0 from J; bases not matched to a gene: 4. DNA of the CDR3: TGCAGCGTTGATGGCGGGACAGGGGGCTCCTACAATGAGCAGTTCTTC. It translates to CSVDGGTGGSYNEQFF.

Only a few counts were recorded for this clonotype. J is TRBJ2-7 and V is TRBV20-1; D might be TRBD2 (6 bases). This CDR3 has 14 residues. Trimming left V 2 bases short and J 3 bases short, with 14 bases between. The germline V gene has CDR1 DFQATT and CDR2 SNEGSKA (reference sequence). CDR3 bases: TGCAGTGCTAGACCCACGGGAGCATACTACGAGCAGTACTTC. This sequence encodes CSARPTGAYYEQYF.

V is TRBV7-2 and J is TRBJ1-5; D gene unclear. Trimming left V 5 bases short and J 3 bases short, with 11 bases between. CDR1 and CDR2 (germline): SGHTA, FQGNSA. This CDR3 contains 14 residues. The CDR3 is CASSNRGHNQPQHF. Here the CDR3 DNA reads TGTGCCAGCAGCAACAGAGGGCACAATCAGCCCCAGCATTTT.

This clonotype was detected ten times or more. This chain joins TRBV6-2 or TRBV6-3 and TRBJ1-1; TRBD1 matches 7 bases. The CDR3 is made up of 16 amino acids. V was clipped by 2 bases and J by 1 base; unmatched bases: 7. CDR1 MNHEY and CDR2 SVGEGT come from the germline V gene. In DNA, the CDR3 is TGTGCCAGCAGTTACCTTGTGCGACAGGGGAACACTGAAGCTTTCTTT. Residues: CASSYLVRQGNTEAFF.

This chain connects TRBV28 to TRBJ1-1, with D uncertain. There are 14 residues in the CDR3. Trimming removed 5 bases at V and 0 bases at J, with 10 bases between. Per the germline V gene, CDR1 is MDHEN and CDR2 is SYDVKM. CDR3 residues: CASSPVVVNTEAFF. CDR3 DNA sequence: TGTGCCAGCAGTCCCGTAGTTGTGAACACTGAAGCTTTCTTT.

This clonotype was seen repeatedly, ten times or more. The chain employs TRBV28 and TRBJ2-7; D is possibly TRBD1 or TRBD2 (5 bases each). The germline V gene has CDR1 MDHEN and CDR2 SYDVKM. V was cut by 6 bases and J by 7 bases, with 16 bases left in between. The length of the CDR3 is 13 residues. The CDR3 DNA follows: TGTGCCAGCAGCCTTTCTCCCTGGGGGGAGCAGTACTTC. Translated: CASSLSPWGEQYF. Full variable domain (rest looked up from reference TRBV28 and TRBJ2-7): DVKVTQSSRYLVKRTGEKVFLECVQDMDHENMFWYRQDPGLGLRLIYFSYDVKMKEKGDIPEGYSVSREKKERFSLILESASTNQTSMYLCASSLSPWGEQYFGPGTRLTVT.

The V gene is TRBV12-3 or TRBV12-4, the J gene TRBJ1-1; D remains unclear. The CDR3 runs to 14 residues. Trimming removed 6 bases at V and 1 base at J, with 12 bases between. The CDR3 is CASSPRSTNTEAFF. CDR3 coding DNA: TGTGCCAGCAGCCCGCGGTCCACGAACACTGAAGCTTTCTTT.

This chain connects TRBV6-1 to TRBJ2-3; TRBD2 might be the D (6 bases). Trimming left V 6 bases short and J 3 bases short, with 16 bases between. Germline values: CDR1 MNHNS, CDR2 SASEGT. The CDR3 has 15 residues. The CDR3 sequence: CASSRDLGGTDTQYF. CDR3 in DNA: TGTGCCAGCAGCCGGGACCTTGGAGGGACAGATACGCAGTATTTT.